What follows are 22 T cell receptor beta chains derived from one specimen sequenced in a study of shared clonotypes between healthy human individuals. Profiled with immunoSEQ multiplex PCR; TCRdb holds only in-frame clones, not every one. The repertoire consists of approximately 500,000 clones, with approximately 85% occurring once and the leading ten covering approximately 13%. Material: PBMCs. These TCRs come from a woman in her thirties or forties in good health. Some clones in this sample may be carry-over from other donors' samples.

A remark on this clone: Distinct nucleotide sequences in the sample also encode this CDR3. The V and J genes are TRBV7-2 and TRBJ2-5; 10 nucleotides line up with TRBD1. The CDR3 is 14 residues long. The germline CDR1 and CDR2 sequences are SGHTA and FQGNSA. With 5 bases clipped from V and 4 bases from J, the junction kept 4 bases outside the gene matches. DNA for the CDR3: TGTGCCAGCAGCCTAAGACAGGGGGCAGAGACCCAGTACTTC. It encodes CASSLRQGAETQYF.

CDR3 amino acids: CASSFRGWITSGTVSYEQYF. CDR3 DNA: TGTGCCAGCAGTTTCCGGGGGTGGATAACTAGCGGGACCGTCTCCTACGAGCAGTACTTC. This chain joins TRBV28 and TRBJ2-7; TRBD2 matches at 10 bases. CDR1 is MDHEN and CDR2 is SYDVKM in the germline V gene. J was trimmed by 0 bases and V by 3 bases; bases with no gene match: 17. The CDR3 has 20 amino acids. Drawing the rest from reference TRBV28 and TRBJ2-7, the complete variable domain is DVKVTQSSRYLVKRTGEKVFLECVQDMDHENMFWYRQDPGLGLRLIYFSYDVKMKEKGDIPEGYSVSREKKERFSLILESASTNQTSMYLCASSFRGWITSGTVSYEQYFGPGTRLTVT.

The DNA for the CDR3 is TGTGCCACCAGTATAGGGGAGAGGGCAGATACGCAGTATTTT. This codes for CATSIGERADTQYF. This sequence joins TRBV19 and TRBJ2-3; either TRBD1 or TRBD2 may supply D (5 bases each). V shed 10 bases and J shed 4 bases, with 18 bases lying between them. Per germline, CDR1 LNHDA and CDR2 SQIVND (reference sequence). There are 14 residues in the CDR3.

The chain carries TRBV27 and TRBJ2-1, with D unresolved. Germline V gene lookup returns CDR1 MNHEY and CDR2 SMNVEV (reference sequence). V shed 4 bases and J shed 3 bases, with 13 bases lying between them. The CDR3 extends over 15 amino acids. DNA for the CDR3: TGTGCCAGCAGTTACCACTTAGACAACTACAATGAGCAGTTCTTC. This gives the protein CASSYHLDNYNEQFF.

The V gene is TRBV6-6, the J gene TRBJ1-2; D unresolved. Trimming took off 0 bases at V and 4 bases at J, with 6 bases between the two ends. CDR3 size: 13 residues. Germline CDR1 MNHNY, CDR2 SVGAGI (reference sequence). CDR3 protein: CASSYSLSYGYTF. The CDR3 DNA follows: TGTGCCAGCAGTTACTCGCTCTCCTATGGCTACACCTTC.

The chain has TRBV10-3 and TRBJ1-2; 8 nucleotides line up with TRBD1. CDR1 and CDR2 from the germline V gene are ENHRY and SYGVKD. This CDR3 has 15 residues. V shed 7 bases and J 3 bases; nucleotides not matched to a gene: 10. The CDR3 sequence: CAIKAYWGQDYGYTF. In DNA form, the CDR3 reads TGTGCCATCAAGGCGTACTGGGGACAGGACTATGGCTACACCTTC.

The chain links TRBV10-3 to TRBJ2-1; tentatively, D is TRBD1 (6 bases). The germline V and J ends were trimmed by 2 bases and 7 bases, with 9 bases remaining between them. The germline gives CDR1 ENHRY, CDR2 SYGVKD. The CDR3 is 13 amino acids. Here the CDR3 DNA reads TGTGCCATCAGTGAGGGACAGCCGAATGAGCAGTTCTTC. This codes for CAISEGQPNEQFF.

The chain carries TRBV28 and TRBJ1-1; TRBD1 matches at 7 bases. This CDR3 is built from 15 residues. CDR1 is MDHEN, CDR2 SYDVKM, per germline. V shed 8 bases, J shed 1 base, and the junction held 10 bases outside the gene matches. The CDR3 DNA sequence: TGTGCCAGCGTAACAGGGGCCAGGCGGAACACTGAAGCTTTCTTT. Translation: CASVTGARRNTEAFF.

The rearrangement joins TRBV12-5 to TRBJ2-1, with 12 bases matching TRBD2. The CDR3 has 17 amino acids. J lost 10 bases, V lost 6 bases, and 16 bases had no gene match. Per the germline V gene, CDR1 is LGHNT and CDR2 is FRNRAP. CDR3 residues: CASGLTLAGGPPGEQFF. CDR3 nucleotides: TGTGCTAGTGGCCTCACCCTAGCGGGAGGGCCGCCGGGAGAGCAGTTCTTC.

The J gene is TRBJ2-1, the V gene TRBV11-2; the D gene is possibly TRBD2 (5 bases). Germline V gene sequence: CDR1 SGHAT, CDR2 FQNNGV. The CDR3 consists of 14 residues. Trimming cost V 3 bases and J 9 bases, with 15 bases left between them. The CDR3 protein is CASSFRGRVGEQFF. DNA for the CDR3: TGTGCCAGCAGCTTTCGAGGGAGAGTGGGTGAGCAGTTCTTC.

The CDR3 DNA reads as TGTGCCAGTAGTATCTCCCTACAGGGAAATCAGCCCCAGCATTTT. Translated, it gives CASSISLQGNQPQHF. The chain joins TRBV19 to TRBJ1-5, with D possibly TRBD1 on 6 matching bases. V dropped 3 bases and J dropped 4 bases, with 13 bases sitting between them. There are 15 residues in the CDR3. Germline CDR1 LNHDA, CDR2 SQIVND (reference sequence).

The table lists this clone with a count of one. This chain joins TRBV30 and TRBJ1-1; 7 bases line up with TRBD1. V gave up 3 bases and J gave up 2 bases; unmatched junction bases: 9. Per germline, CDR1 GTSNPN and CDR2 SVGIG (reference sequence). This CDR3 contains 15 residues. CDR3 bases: TGTGCCTGGAGCCCTCACAGGGGTGGAAACACTGAAGCTTTCTTT. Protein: CAWSPHRGGNTEAFF.

The chain's CDR3 is CASSLASGGWETQYF. The CDR3 DNA follows: TGTGCCAGCAGCTTAGCTTCGGGAGGGTGGGAGACCCAGTACTTC. The V call is TRBV11-2, the J call TRBJ2-5; 8 nucleotides match TRBD2. The CDR3 is made up of 15 amino acids. J lost 5 bases, V lost 1 base, and 6 bases had no gene match. Germline CDR1 SGHAT, CDR2 FQNNGV.

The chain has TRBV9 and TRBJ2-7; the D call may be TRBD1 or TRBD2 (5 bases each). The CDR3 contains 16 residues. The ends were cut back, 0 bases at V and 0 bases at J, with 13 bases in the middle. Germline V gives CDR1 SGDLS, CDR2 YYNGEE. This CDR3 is CASSVVGTPSSYEQYF. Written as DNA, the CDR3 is TGTGCCAGCAGCGTAGTTGGGACGCCAAGCTCCTACGAGCAGTACTTC.

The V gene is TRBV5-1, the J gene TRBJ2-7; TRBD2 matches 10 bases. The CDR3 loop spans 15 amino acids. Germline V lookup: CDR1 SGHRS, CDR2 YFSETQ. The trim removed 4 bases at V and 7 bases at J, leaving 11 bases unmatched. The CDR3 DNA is TGCGCCAGCAGCCCAACCGGGACTAGCGCAAGGGAGCAGTACTTC. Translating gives CASSPTGTSAREQYF. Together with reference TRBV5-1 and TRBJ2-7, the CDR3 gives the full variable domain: KAGVTQTPRYLIKTRGQQVTLSCSPISGHRSVSWYQQTPGQGLQFLFEYFSETQRNKGNFPGRFSGRQFSNSRSEMNVSTLELGDSALYLCASSPTGTSAREQYFGPGTRLTVT.

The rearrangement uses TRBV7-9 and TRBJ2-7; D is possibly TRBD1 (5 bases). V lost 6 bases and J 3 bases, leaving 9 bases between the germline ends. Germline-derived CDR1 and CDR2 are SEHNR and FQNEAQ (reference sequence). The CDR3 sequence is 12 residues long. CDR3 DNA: TGTGCCAGCAGTCGCCAGGGCTACGAGCAGTACTTC. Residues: CASSRQGYEQYF.

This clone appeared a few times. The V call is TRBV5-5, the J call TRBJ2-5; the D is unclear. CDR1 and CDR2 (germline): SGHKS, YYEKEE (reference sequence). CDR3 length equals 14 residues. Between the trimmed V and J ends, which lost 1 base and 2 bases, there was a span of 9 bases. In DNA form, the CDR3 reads TGTGCCAGCAGCTTGTGGGTAGATCAAGAGACCCAGTACTTC. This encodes CASSLWVDQETQYF.

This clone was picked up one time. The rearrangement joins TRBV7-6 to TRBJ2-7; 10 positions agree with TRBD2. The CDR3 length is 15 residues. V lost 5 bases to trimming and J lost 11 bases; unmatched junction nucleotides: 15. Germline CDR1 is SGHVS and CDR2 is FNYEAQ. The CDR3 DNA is TGTGCCAGCAGCCAAGGGCCTAGCGGGAGTCTAGGGAAGTACTTC. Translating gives CASSQGPSGSLGKYF.

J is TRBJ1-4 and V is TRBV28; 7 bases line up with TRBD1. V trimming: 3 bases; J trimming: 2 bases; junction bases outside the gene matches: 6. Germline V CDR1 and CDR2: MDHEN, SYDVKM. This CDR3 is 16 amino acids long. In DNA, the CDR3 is TGTGCCAGCAGTTTCGAGGGGGCGACGACTAATGAAAAACTGTTTTTT. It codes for CASSFEGATTNEKLFF.

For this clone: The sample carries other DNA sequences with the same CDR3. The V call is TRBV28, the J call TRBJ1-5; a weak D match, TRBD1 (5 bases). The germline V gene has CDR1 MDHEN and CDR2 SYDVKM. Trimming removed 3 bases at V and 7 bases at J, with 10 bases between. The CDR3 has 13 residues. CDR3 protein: CASSLKGDQPQHF. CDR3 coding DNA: TGTGCCAGCAGTTTGAAAGGGGACCAGCCCCAGCATTTT.

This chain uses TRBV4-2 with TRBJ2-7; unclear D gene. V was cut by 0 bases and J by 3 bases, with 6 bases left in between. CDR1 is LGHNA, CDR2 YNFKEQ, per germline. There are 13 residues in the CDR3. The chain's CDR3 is CASSQEWDYEQYF. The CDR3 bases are TGTGCCAGCAGCCAAGAATGGGACTACGAGCAGTACTTC.

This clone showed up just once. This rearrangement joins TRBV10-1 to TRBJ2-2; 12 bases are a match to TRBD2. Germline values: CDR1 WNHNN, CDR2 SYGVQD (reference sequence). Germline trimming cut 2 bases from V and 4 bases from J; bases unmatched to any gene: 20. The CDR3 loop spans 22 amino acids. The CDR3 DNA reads TGCGCCAGCAGTGAGAAGGGCCTCAAGCCTAGCGGGAGGGAGGGGTGCACCGGGGAGCTGTTTTTT. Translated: CASSEKGLKPSGREGCTGELFF.